The T cell receptor beta chain described here comes from a study of CD8 T cells in ankylosing spondylitis. Notes on the study in general: Characteristic of ankylosing spondylitis blood, it appeared, was a TCR beta motif comprising several highly homologous variants. Disease-associated clones were reportedly significantly overrepresented in matched ankylosing spondylitis synovial fluid. Some motif variants were previously reported in reactive arthritis synovial fluid and blood.

This clonotype was counted many times. Its target is unknown. MiXCR, applied by TCRdb to the 5' RACE reads, yields one record per CDR3 protein. In the table there are 500,000 to 650,000 distinct CDR3 sequences, approximately 5% of which are singletons. The CDR3 consists of 15 residues. Trimming cost V 6 bases and J 1 base; bases outside gene matches: 4. Germline CDR1 reads SGDLS; CDR2 reads YYNGEE. The receptor was derived from a male donor with ankylosing spondylitis. The material sequenced was blood, either unsorted or a sorted T cell fraction (not recorded which). The rearrangement links TRBV9 to TRBJ2-1; the match to TRBD2 covers 10 bases. CDR3 residues: CASTSGGWSYNEQFF. The CDR3 coding sequence is TGTGCCAGCACTAGCGGGGGTTGGTCCTACAATGAGCAGTTCTTC. Variable domain in full (rest from reference TRBV9 and TRBJ2-1): DSGVTQTPKHLITATGQRVTLRCSPRSGDLSVYWYQQSLDQGLQFLIQYYNGEERAKGNILERFSAQQFPDLHSELNLSSLELGDSALYFCASTSGGWSYNEQFFGPGTRLTVL.